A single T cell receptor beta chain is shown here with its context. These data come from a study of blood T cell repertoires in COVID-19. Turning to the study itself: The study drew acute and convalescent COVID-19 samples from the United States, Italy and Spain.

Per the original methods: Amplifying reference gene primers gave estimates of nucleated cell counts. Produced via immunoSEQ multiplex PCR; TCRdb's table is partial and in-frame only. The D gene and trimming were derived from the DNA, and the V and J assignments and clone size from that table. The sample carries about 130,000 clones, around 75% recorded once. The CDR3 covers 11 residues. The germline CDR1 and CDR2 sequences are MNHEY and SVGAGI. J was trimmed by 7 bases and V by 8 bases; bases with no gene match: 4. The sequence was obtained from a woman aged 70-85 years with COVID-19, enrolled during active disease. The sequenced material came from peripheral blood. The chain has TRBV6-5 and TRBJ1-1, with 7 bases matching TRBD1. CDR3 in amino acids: CASSGQIEAFF. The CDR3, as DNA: TGTGCCAGCTCGGGACAGATTGAAGCTTTCTTT.